A selection of T cell receptor beta chains follows, all from one sample in a study of tumor-infiltrating lymphocytes in primary liver carcinoma. TCRdb recomputed calls from the multiplex PCR reads with MiXCR, one row per CDR3 protein. The repertoire includes approximately 92,000 distinct CDR3 sequences, approximately 68% of them detected once, and 27% sits in the top ten. What was sequenced was tumor-adjacent normal liver tissue. These TCRs come from a middle-aged man with primary liver carcinoma and hepatitis B virus infection. CDR3s include the opening cysteine and the closing phenylalanine or tryptophan. The D gene is left open where the match is weak. Only part of the rows carry a size: once, few, many, or a class if the clone is expanded.

>TRBD2|TRBV7-3|NA|TRBJ2-3
CASSFLAGETDTHYF
TGTGCCAGCAGCTTCTTAGCGGGAGAGACAGATACGCACTATTTT
>NA|TRBV11-2|NA|TRBJ1-1
CASSYSVGAKAFF
TGTGCCAGCAGCTATAGCGTGGGAGCTAAAGCTTTCTTT
>TRBD2|TRBV29-1|NA|TRBJ2-1
CSVLGLAFYNDQLF
TGCAGCGTCTTGGGACTAGCGTTCTACAATGATCAGCTCTTC
>NA|TRBV11-2|medium-sized|TRBJ2-2
CASSTNTGELFF
TGTGCCAGCAGCACAAACACCGGGGAGCTGTTTTTT
>NA|TRBV4-2|NA|TRBJ2-7
CARSQEAHEQYF
TGTGCCAGAAGCCAAGAGGCCCACGAGCAGTACTTC
>NA|TRBV5-6|many|TRBJ1-4
CASSLAGAATNEKLFF
TGTGCCAGCAGCTTGGCCGGGGCAGCAACTAATGAAAAACTGTTTTTT
>NA|TRBV6-2/TRBV6-3|NA|TRBJ1-3
CASEYRRQGASGNTIYF
TGTGCCAGTGAATACCGACGACAAGGGGCTTCTGGAAACACCATATATTTT
>NA|TRBV6-2/TRBV6-3|many|TRBJ2-2
CASSLQVTAGELFF
TGTGCCAGCAGTTTACAGGTTACCGCCGGGGAGCTGTTTTTT
>TRBD2|TRBV7-8|NA|TRBJ2-7
CVSSLVGQRGHEQYF
TGTGTCAGCAGCTTAGTGGGCCAGCGGGGCCATGAGCAGTACTTC
>NA|TRBV6-5|NA|TRBJ1-3
CSSSYSMVRARLSGNTIYF
TGTTCCAGCAGTTACTCGATGGTCAGGGCCCGTCTCTCTGGAAACACCATATATTTT
>TRBD1|TRBV10-3|many|TRBJ1-1
CAISQQGTNTEAFF
TGTGCCATCAGCCAACAGGGGACTAACACTGAAGCTTTCTTT
>NA|TRBV4-1|NA|TRBJ2-1
CASSQFGTGYDNEQFF
TGCGCCAGCAGCCAATTCGGGACTGGCTATGACAATGAGCAGTTCTTC
>NA|TRBV28|few|TRBJ2-2
CASSTLDRTDGELFF
TGTGCCAGCAGTACCCTGGACAGAACCGACGGGGAGCTGTTTTTT
>NA|TRBV4-2|many|TRBJ2-7
CASSQDKYEQYF
TGTGCCAGCAGCCAAGATAAGTACGAGCAGTACTTC